This T cell receptor beta chain was captured by sequencing in a study of OX40 agonist ivuxolimab in advanced cancers. The study's findings and limits: Compared with others, partial responders at 0.1-3.0 mg/kg displayed clonal expansion among the lowest. Both CD4+ and CD8+ T cell populations in blood had undergone clonal expansion by week 6 at 0.1 to 3.0 mg/kg.

Germline V CDR1 and CDR2: GTSNPN, SVGIG (reference sequence). Germline trimming cut 3 bases from V and 7 bases from J; bases unmatched to any gene: 4. The CDR3 covers 13 residues. TCRdb keeps only in-frame clones here, not all; method: immunoSEQ multiplex PCR. The sample comprises approximately 73,000 clones, 86% of which are singletons, and under 3.5% rests with the top ten. This clone was picked up one time. Its matching antigen is unknown. The TCR comes from an adult with an advanced solid tumor such as melanoma, head and neck, liver or kidney cancer. The chain carries TRBV30 and TRBJ1-5; 9 positions match TRBD1. The sequencing here drew on CD4+ or CD8+ T cells sorted from blood, taken in a trial of the OX40 agonist ivuxolimab. The CDR3 reads CAWSGTGNQPQHF. The CDR3 coding sequence is TGTGCCTGGAGCGGGACAGGGAACCAGCCCCAGCATTTT.